Shown below are 29 T cell receptor beta chains from a single sample sequenced in a study of blood T cell repertoires in COVID-19. Repertoires were generated with immunoSEQ multiplex PCR, while TCRdb's copy carries only in-frame clones and drops some. The repertoire consists of nearly 300,000 clones, with about 81% occurring once and the leading ten covering over 1.3%. The source material was peripheral blood. The source of these receptors is a human donor with COVID-19, enrolled during active disease. The donor label of this sample is uncertain.

This clone has a handful of counts. J is TRBJ2-2 and V is TRBV28; D is uncertain. This CDR3 spans 12 amino acids. The V gene's germline CDR1 is MDHEN and CDR2 SYDVKM. V shed 6 bases and J shed 6 bases, with 8 bases lying between them. The CDR3 bases are TGTGCCAGCAGCACGACACCCGGGGAGCTGTTTTTT. This gives the protein CASSTTPGELFF.

The chain has TRBV7-3 and TRBJ2-2; 7 nucleotides line up with TRBD1. This CDR3 has 16 amino acids. The V gene's germline CDR1 is SGHTA and CDR2 FQGTGA. V trimming: 4 bases; J trimming: 5 bases; junction bases outside the gene matches: 10. DNA for the CDR3: TGTGCCAGCAGCTCTTCAGGGGGAACAGGAACCGGGGAGCTGTTTTTT. This translates into CASSSSGGTGTGELFF.

The chain combines TRBV11-3 with TRBJ2-3; 8 bases match TRBD2. This CDR3 comprises 16 residues. Germline CDR1 is SGHNT and CDR2 is YENEEA. V lost 5 bases and J lost 4; bases outside the gene matches: 11. The CDR3: CASSPLGLAGADTQYF. The CDR3 DNA follows: TGTGCCAGCAGCCCCCTTGGGCTAGCGGGCGCAGATACGCAGTATTTT.

In regard to this clone: Other DNA sequences in the same sample also yield this CDR3. The chain has TRBV18 and TRBJ2-7; perhaps TRBD2 as D (6 bases). V was clipped by 2 bases and J by 2 bases, with 10 bases between them. The germline V gene encodes CDR1 KGHSH and CDR2 LQKENI. CDR3 size: 14 residues. This CDR3 reads CASSPGTGTYEQYF. DNA for the CDR3: TGTGCCAGCTCACCAGGGACTGGGACCTACGAGCAGTACTTC.

The J gene is TRBJ2-7, the V gene TRBV10-2; D is unresolved. Trimming took 8 bases from V and 0 from J, leaving 11 bases between them. CDR1 WSHSY and CDR2 SAAADI come from the germline V gene. The CDR3 is 13 residues long. In nucleotides, the CDR3 is TGCGCCAGCGAGAGCGCTGACTCCTACGAGCAGTACTTC. Encoded protein: CASESADSYEQYF.

This clone was counted a few times. V and J are TRBV18 and TRBJ2-3; D unclear. CDR3 length equals 14 residues. Trimming took 6 bases from V and 6 from J, leaving 16 bases between them. Looked up from germline, CDR1 is KGHSH and CDR2 is LQKENI. The CDR3 DNA sequence: TGTGCCAGCTCGGAAGGCCTACAACAGGATACGCAGTATTTT. It yields the protein CASSEGLQQDTQYF. Looking up the rest from reference TRBV18 and TRBJ2-3 gives the full variable domain: NAGVMQNPRHLVRRRGQEARLRCSPMKGHSHVYWYRQLPEEGLKFMVYLQKENIIDESGMPKERFSAEFPKEGPSILRIQQVVRGDSAAYFCASSEGLQQDTQYFGPGTRLTVL.

CDR3 nucleotides: TGTGCCAGCAGACAAGCGGGAGCGCACGAGCAGTACTTC. Its protein product is CASRQAGAHEQYF. This sequence joins TRBV6-6 and TRBJ2-7; TRBD2 matches 8 bases. CDR1 and CDR2 (germline): MNHNY, SVGAGI (reference sequence). V was pared by 6 bases and J by 5 bases, with 6 bases of the junction left unmatched. The CDR3 runs to 13 residues.

V and J are TRBV6-5 and TRBJ2-1, with 10 bases fitting TRBD1. J was trimmed by 9 bases and V by 8 bases; bases with no gene match: 13. The CDR3 is 15 residues long. Germline CDR1 MNHEY, CDR2 SVGAGI. The CDR3 loop is CASRRQGANYGEQFF. The CDR3 DNA reads TGTGCCAGCCGCAGACAGGGGGCGAATTACGGTGAGCAGTTCTTC.

The rearrangement uses TRBV2 and TRBJ2-7; D is undetermined. Germline V gene lookup returns CDR1 SNHLY and CDR2 FYNNEI. The CDR3 has 11 residues. Trimming took off 6 bases at V and 2 bases at J, with 5 bases between the two ends. CDR3 DNA sequence: TGTGCCAGCAGCTCGGCCTACGAGCAGTACTTC. It encodes CASSSAYEQYF.

The chain uses TRBV7-2 and TRBJ2-7; D may be TRBD2 (5 bases). Trimming cost V 5 bases and J 0 bases, with 14 bases left between them. The V gene's germline CDR1 is SGHTA and CDR2 FQGNSA. The CDR3 is 15 amino acids. Written as DNA, the CDR3 is TGTGCCAGCAGCCTCGATACGGGGTTCTCCTACGAGCAGTACTTC. This gives the protein CASSLDTGFSYEQYF.

The chain couples TRBV6-5 to TRBJ1-1; possible D gene TRBD1, 6 bases. The CDR3 covers 14 residues. The V gene lost 4 bases and the J gene lost 4 bases, with 13 bases spanning the gap. Looked up from germline, CDR1 is MNHEY and CDR2 is SVGAGI. The CDR3 nucleotides are TGTGCCAGCAGTTTCGACAGACAGGTCACTGAAGCTTTCTTT. Translation gives CASSFDRQVTEAFF.

This clone was observed a few times. The chain combines TRBV24-1 with TRBJ2-1; possibly TRBD1 for D (6 bases). Germline V lookup: CDR1 KGHDR, CDR2 SFDVKD. Trimming stripped 5 bases from V and 5 bases from J, with 15 bases between. CDR3 length equals 15 residues. The CDR3 DNA reads TGTGCCACCAGTGGCAGAGGGCAGGGGAACAATGAGCAGTTCTTC. This encodes CATSGRGQGNNEQFF.

This clone was found many times. The J gene is TRBJ2-7, the V gene TRBV7-9; TRBD2 matches at 9 bases. V was clipped by 4 bases and J by 10 bases; unmatched bases: 8. The CDR3 loop spans 13 amino acids. The germline CDR1 and CDR2 sequences are SEHNR and FQNEAQ (reference sequence). The CDR3 protein is CASSSPGLAAQYF. The CDR3 bases are TGTGCCAGCAGCTCCCCGGGACTAGCAGCACAGTACTTC.

This rearrangement joins TRBV7-3 to TRBJ1-1; 9 bases match TRBD1. V shed 5 bases and J 0 bases; nucleotides not matched to a gene: 7. The CDR3 runs 16 residues. Germline CDR1 is SGHTA and CDR2 is FQGTGA. The CDR3 DNA reads TGTGCCAGCAGCCCGACAGGGGGAGAGATGAACACTGAAGCTTTCTTT. Translated, it gives CASSPTGGEMNTEAFF.

CDR3 coding DNA: TGTGCCAGCAGCCTAGGACAGGAGTGGAACACTGAAGCTTTCTTT. Amino acid sequence: CASSLGQEWNTEAFF. The chain uses TRBV4-2 and TRBJ1-1; TRBD1 agrees at 7 bases. This CDR3 has 15 residues. Trimming took 4 bases from V and 1 from J; bases not matched to a gene: 6. Germline CDR1 is LGHNA and CDR2 is YNFKEQ.

The chain is built from TRBV21-1 and TRBJ2-3; TRBD1 reflects the table's D call only, with no check against the DNA. TRBV21-1 is shown as a pseudogene. The CDR3 length is 16 residues. The CDR3: CASICGDRGYTDTQYF. CDR3 coding DNA: TGTGCCAGCATTTGCGGGGACAGGGGTTACACAGATACGCAGTATTTT.

This clone was seen a few times. CDR3 sequence reads: CASSLVGALYNEQFF. CDR3 nucleotide sequence: TGTGCCAGCAGCTTAGTAGGAGCTCTCTACAATGAGCAGTTCTTC. The gene calls are TRBV7-2 and TRBJ2-1; D remains ambiguous. Germline loops: CDR1 SGHTA, CDR2 FQGNSA. The CDR3 runs 15 residues. V was pared by 1 base and J by 3 bases, with 10 bases between.

The chain couples TRBV28 to TRBJ1-2, with 9 bases fitting TRBD1. The CDR3 length is 14 residues. V trimming: 6 bases; J trimming: 4 bases; junction bases outside the gene matches: 6. Per germline, CDR1 MDHEN and CDR2 SYDVKM. The CDR3 region has the DNA TGTGCCAGCAGGACTCCGGGACAGGGCTATGGCTACACCTTC. Amino acids: CASRTPGQGYGYTF.

The J gene is TRBJ2-5, the V gene TRBV24-1, with 10 bases identical to TRBD1. The CDR3 sequence is 15 residues long. Germline V gene data show CDR1 as KGHDR and CDR2 as SFDVKD. J lost 5 bases, V lost 4 bases, and 6 bases had no gene match. Here the CDR3 reads CATSDPGQGMETQYF. CDR3 DNA: TGTGCCACCAGTGACCCGGGACAGGGGATGGAGACCCAGTACTTC.

This chain links TRBV20-1 with TRBJ2-7; D gene ambiguous. With 0 bases removed from V and 9 bases from J, the gap between germline ends came to 9 bases. This CDR3 is built from 11 residues. Germline CDR1 and CDR2: DFQATT and SNEGSKA (reference sequence). CDR3 nucleotide sequence: TGCAGTGCTAGAGATGGTCGGTCGCAGTACTTC. It encodes CSARDGRSQYF.

This clone was seen once. The J gene is TRBJ2-7, the V gene TRBV15; 11 positions agree with TRBD1. Germline CDR1 LNHNV, CDR2 YYDKDF (reference sequence). CDR3 length equals 15 residues. Trimming removed 1 base from V and 6 bases from J; junction bases left unmatched: 5. The CDR3: CATSRGGTGGAEQYF. CDR3 bases: TGTGCCACCAGCAGAGGCGGGACAGGGGGTGCCGAGCAGTACTTC.

The rearrangement links TRBV14 to TRBJ2-6; D may be TRBD1 (5 bases). Germline CDR1 is SGHDN and CDR2 is FVKESK. Trimming stripped 0 bases from V and 1 base from J, with 19 bases between. This CDR3 region has 20 residues. CDR3 in DNA: TGTGCCAGCAGCCAAGACCCCCCAGGGTCGCGATTTTCTGGGGCCAACGTCCTGACTTTC. Translating it yields CASSQDPPGSRFSGANVLTF.

V and J are TRBV5-1 and TRBJ2-7, with a weak D call TRBD2 (6 bases). Germline CDR1 and CDR2: SGHRS and YFSETQ. The length of the CDR3 is 14 residues. V dropped 0 bases and J dropped 2 bases, with 9 bases sitting between them. CDR3 sequence (DNA): TGCGCCAGCAGCTTGGACGGGAGCGCCTACGAGCAGTACTTC. It yields the protein CASSLDGSAYEQYF.

The CDR3 sequence: CASSIARDRGNTGELFF. CDR3 DNA: TGTGCCAGTAGTATAGCCCGGGACAGGGGTAACACCGGGGAGCTGTTTTTT. The rearrangement joins TRBV19 to TRBJ2-2; TRBD1 aligns across 10 bases. The CDR3 is made up of 17 amino acids. The V gene's germline CDR1 is LNHDA and CDR2 SQIVND (reference sequence). V lost 1 base to trimming and J lost 2 bases; unmatched junction nucleotides: 4.

The gene calls are TRBV10-3 and TRBJ2-7, with a tentative D call TRBD2 (6 bases). Germline loops: CDR1 ENHRY, CDR2 SYGVKD. This CDR3 is built from 14 residues. Trimming removed 4 bases at V and 2 bases at J, with 12 bases between. CDR3 protein: CAISVGGEAYEQYF. The CDR3 region has the DNA TGTGCCATCAGTGTCGGGGGAGAGGCCTACGAGCAGTACTTC.

The rearrangement uses TRBV19 and TRBJ2-1; the match to TRBD2 covers 7 bases. The CDR3 has 16 residues. Trimming cost V 4 bases and J 5 bases; bases outside gene matches: 11. Germline V lookup: CDR1 LNHDA, CDR2 SQIVND (reference sequence). This CDR3 is CASSTSPRERHNEQFF. CDR3 nucleotide sequence: TGTGCCAGTAGTACATCCCCGCGGGAGAGACACAATGAGCAGTTCTTC. Using reference TRBV19 and TRBJ2-1 for the parts outside the CDR3, the full variable domain is DGGITQSPKYLFRKEGQNVTLSCEQNLNHDAMYWYRQDPGQGLRLIYYSQIVNDFQKGDIAEGYSVSREKKESFPLTVTSAQKNPTAFYLCASSTSPRERHNEQFFGPGTRLTVL.

This chain joins TRBV11-2 and TRBJ1-5; 7 nucleotides line up with TRBD1. This CDR3 is 16 amino acids long. The J segment lost 0 bases and the V segment lost 5 bases, leaving 7 bases of the junction unmatched. Germline V gene data show CDR1 as SGHAT and CDR2 as FQNNGV. CDR3 residues: CASSLGGTDSNQPQHF. In nucleotides, the CDR3 is TGTGCCAGCAGCCTAGGGGGGACAGATAGCAATCAGCCCCAGCATTTT.

V and J are TRBV11-2 and TRBJ2-1; 10 nucleotides line up with TRBD1. There are 15 residues in the CDR3. J was trimmed by 8 bases and V by 1 base; bases with no gene match: 5. Germline CDR1 is SGHAT and CDR2 is FQNNGV. This CDR3 is CASSLGGQGRDEQFF. CDR3 DNA sequence: TGTGCCAGCAGCTTAGGGGGACAGGGGAGGGATGAGCAGTTCTTC.

This rearrangement joins TRBV4-3 to TRBJ2-2; the D is unclear. Per the germline V gene, CDR1 is LGHNA and CDR2 is YSLEER. The V gene lost 0 bases and the J gene lost 5 bases, with 16 bases spanning the gap. This CDR3 comprises 17 residues. The CDR3 sequence is CASSQDHRRPGTGELFF. The CDR3 coding sequence is TGCGCCAGCAGCCAAGATCATCGGCGGCCCGGGACCGGGGAGCTGTTTTTT.